The 25 T cell receptor beta chains below all came from one sample that was sequenced in a study of CXCR3-negative and CXCR3-positive naive CD8 T cells. The method, 5' RACE with UMI labels, was used to prepare the TRB cDNA libraries. Each CDR3 protein gets one entry in TCRdb, which reprocessed the 5' RACE reads and gives no DNA. The table lists 40,000 to 45,000 distinct CDR3 sequences. Sequenced sample: memory CD8+ T cells from blood. These receptors were obtained from a human donor in good health. Some clones in this sample may be carry-over from other donors' samples.

Frequency places this clonotype as medium-sized. V gene TRBV28 combines with J gene TRBJ2-1; TCRdb designates TRBD2, a call that cannot be tested without DNA. Germline assignment: CDR1 MDHEN and CDR2 SYDVKM. The length of the CDR3 is 14 residues. CDR3 residues: CASSFLGDSSEQFF.

V usage is TRBV21-1 and J usage is TRBJ1-1; TCRdb indicates TRBD1, and absent DNA this call remains unverified. TRBV21-1 is classified as a pseudogene. This CDR3 is 13 amino acids long. The CDR3 sequence: CASRPGTVDEAFF.

This chain uses TRBV19 with TRBJ2-2; the D gene TCRdb calls, TRBD1, cannot be checked with no DNA. The CDR3 contains 14 residues. Germline CDR1 is LNHDA and CDR2 is SQIVND (reference sequence). CDR3 sequence reads: CATQDRGGTGELFF.

V usage is TRBV5-1 and J usage is TRBJ2-7; as DNA is missing, the TRBD2 call by TCRdb cannot be tested. The germline V gene encodes CDR1 SGHRS and CDR2 YFSETQ. CDR3 length equals 15 residues. The chain's CDR3 is CASEEGPERFYEQYF.

CDR3 sequence reads: CASSPGAGYGYTF. The chain recombines TRBV19 with TRBJ1-2; TCRdb proposes TRBD1, but this gene call is untestable without DNA. CDR1 LNHDA and CDR2 SQIVND come from the germline V gene (reference sequence). CDR3 length equals 13 residues. Filled out from reference TRBV19 and TRBJ1-2, the complete variable domain reads DGGITQSPKYLFRKEGQNVTLSCEQNLNHDAMYWYRQDPGQGLRLIYYSQIVNDFQKGDIAEGYSVSREKKESFPLTVTSAQKNPTAFYLCASSPGAGYGYTFGSGTRLTVV.

The V call is TRBV12-3 or TRBV12-4, the J call TRBJ1-5. CDR3 length equals 13 residues. The chain's CDR3 is CASSLVGNQPQHF.

The chain joins TRBV6-4 to TRBJ2-2; no DNA is available, so the TRBD2 call from TCRdb remains unchecked. Germline V gene lookup returns CDR1 MRHNA and CDR2 SNTAGT. This CDR3 is 14 amino acids long. Here the CDR3 reads CASSDSREAGELFF.

The chain joins TRBV12-3 or TRBV12-4 to TRBJ1-4; lacking DNA, the TRBD1 call made by TCRdb goes unchecked. The CDR3 is 16 amino acids. The CDR3 spells CASTGTGEATNEKLFF.

The CDR3: CASSRTGRGELFF. This rearrangement joins TRBV12-3 or TRBV12-4 to TRBJ2-2; the TCRdb D gene call, TRBD1, has no DNA to confirm it. The CDR3 covers 13 residues.

The chain couples TRBV29-1 to TRBJ2-5; the TCRdb call, TRBD1, lacks DNA for checking. CDR1 and CDR2 from the germline V gene are SQVTM and ANQGSEA. CDR3 length: 14 residues. The CDR3 loop is CSVRIGVAYETQYF.

CDR3 amino acids: CASSLLGTANQPQHF. This sequence joins TRBV5-1 and TRBJ1-5. The CDR3 length is 15 residues. In germline, CDR1 is SGHRS, CDR2 YFSETQ.

This chain links TRBV7-9 with TRBJ2-7; checking the TCRdb D call of TRBD1 is not possible without DNA. CDR1 and CDR2 from the germline V gene are SEHNR and FQNEAQ (reference sequence). The CDR3 runs to 14 residues. CDR3 residues: CASSLVAQGYEQYF.

The chain joins TRBV7-2 to TRBJ1-6. This CDR3 has 14 residues. CDR1 and CDR2 from the germline V gene are SGHTA and FQGNSA. The CDR3 is CASSFIRNNSPLHF. The whole variable domain, remainder taken from reference TRBV7-2 and TRBJ1-6, is GAGVSQSPSNKVTEKGKDVELRCDPISGHTALYWYRQSLGQGLEFLIYFQGNSAPDKSGLPSDRFSAERTGGSVSTLTIQRTQQEDSAVYLCASSFIRNNSPLHFGNGTRLTVT.

The chain uses TRBV18 and TRBJ2-1; the TRBD2 assignment by TCRdb is unverifiable without DNA. The germline V gene encodes CDR1 KGHSH and CDR2 LQKENI. The CDR3 consists of 18 residues. The CDR3 region is CASSPPGSGEVSYNEQFF.

The chain employs TRBV12-5 and TRBJ1-1. The CDR3 has 16 amino acids. Looked up from germline, CDR1 is LGHNT and CDR2 is FRNRAP. The CDR3 loop reads CASGLVPETLNTEAFF.

This sequence joins TRBV6-2 or TRBV6-3 and TRBJ2-2. Germline CDR1 is MNHEY and CDR2 is SVGEGT. The CDR3 runs to 15 residues. The CDR3 sequence is CASTTGGLDTGELFF.

V and J are TRBV5-8 and TRBJ2-7; TCRdb returns TRBD1, unconfirmable since there is no DNA. Germline values: CDR1 SGHTS, CDR2 YDEGEE. The CDR3 is 16 amino acids. CDR3 sequence reads: CASSHNRDSNVYEQYF.

The rearrangement uses TRBV5-4 and TRBJ2-1; TCRdb's D call, TRBD1, is unchecked because there is no DNA. Germline V lookup: CDR1 SGHNT, CDR2 YYREEE (reference sequence). The CDR3 sequence is 15 residues long. CDR3 loop: CASSLVAGADNEQFF.

The chain has TRBV6-2 or TRBV6-3 and TRBJ1-1; TCRdb gives TRBD1 as the D gene, but with no DNA this cannot be confirmed. This CDR3 has 14 residues. CDR1 MNHEY and CDR2 SVGEGT come from the germline V gene. This CDR3 is CASSWDRMNTEAFF.

The rearrangement links TRBV6-6 to TRBJ1-2; TCRdb reports TRBD1, a call that lacks DNA to check it against. Germline lookup yields CDR1 MNHNY and CDR2 SVGAGI (reference sequence). This CDR3 has 15 residues. Here the CDR3 reads CASIPQGPVEYGYTF.

The chain carries TRBV28 and TRBJ2-6; TCRdb proposes TRBD2, but this gene call is untestable without DNA. The CDR3 is made up of 13 amino acids. Germline lookup yields CDR1 MDHEN and CDR2 SYDVKM. CDR3 sequence reads: CATRAFGANVLTF.

J is TRBJ2-5 and V is TRBV12-3 or TRBV12-4. There are 13 residues in the CDR3. This CDR3 is CASSLEALETQYF.

Here the CDR3 reads CASSPSGITPTGEQFF. This chain connects TRBV7-6 to TRBJ2-1; with no DNA, the TCRdb D assignment of TRBD1 cannot be verified. The germline V gene has CDR1 SGHVS and CDR2 FNYEAQ. The CDR3 covers 16 residues.

The chain combines TRBV5-1 with TRBJ2-7; TCRdb's assignment of TRBD2 cannot be checked, as there is no DNA. The length of the CDR3 is 14 residues. Germline CDR1 SGHRS, CDR2 YFSETQ. CDR3 region: CASSLAWGDYEQYF. Full variable domain (rest looked up from reference TRBV5-1 and TRBJ2-7): KAGVTQTPRYLIKTRGQQVTLSCSPISGHRSVSWYQQTPGQGLQFLFEYFSETQRNKGNFPGRFSGRQFSNSRSEMNVSTLELGDSALYLCASSLAWGDYEQYFGPGTRLTVT.

The chain has TRBV14 and TRBJ1-4. Germline V gene data show CDR1 as SGHDN and CDR2 as FVKESK. The CDR3 is 15 residues long. The CDR3 sequence: CASSQGVGTNEKLFF.